The next 8 T cell receptor beta chains were all read from a single sample in a study of T cells in localized non-small cell lung cancer. The assay was immunoSEQ multiplex PCR, and TCRdb's table has in-frame clones only and misses some. Among 31,000 or so clones, approximately 90% were seen once, and the ten largest hold 9% to 12%. Source: peripheral blood, taken before any cancer treatment. These receptors were taken from a woman aged 35-70 years with stage I lung adenocarcinoma.

This chain joins TRBV7-3 and TRBJ2-2; 10 nucleotides align to TRBD2. The germline V gene encodes CDR1 SGHTA and CDR2 FQGTGA. Trimming at V came to 4 bases and at J to 2 bases, leaving 13 bases not matched to a gene. This CDR3 comprises 19 residues. This CDR3 is CASSSTHLTSGENTGELFF. DNA for the CDR3: TGTGCCAGCAGCTCAACCCACCTAACTAGCGGGGAAAACACCGGGGAGCTGTTTTTT.

A few counts support this clone. A read error may account for a junction end that differs from germline. V gene TRBV10-3 combines with J gene TRBJ2-1, with 9 bases aligning to TRBD2. CDR1 ENHRY and CDR2 SYGVKD come from the germline V gene. This CDR3 comprises 12 residues. CDR3 protein: CAISRGGALVVF. The CDR3 nucleotides are TGTGCCATCAGTCGCGGGGGGGCCTTAGTGGTCTTC.

In this sample, this clone turned up once. The V gene is TRBV30, the J gene TRBJ1-5; D might be TRBD1 (5 bases). The V gene lost 8 bases and the J gene lost 3 bases, with 11 bases spanning the gap. The germline V gene encodes CDR1 GTSNPN and CDR2 SVGIG (reference sequence). This CDR3 has 12 amino acids. CDR3 sequence: CAGGTYNQPQHF. CDR3 sequence (DNA): TGTGCCGGAGGGACTTACAATCAGCCCCAGCATTTT.

V is TRBV27 and J is TRBJ2-2; no clear D gene. CDR1 is MNHEY, CDR2 SMNVEV, per germline (reference sequence). The CDR3 runs to 14 residues. Between the trimmed V and J ends, which lost 6 bases and 2 bases, there was a span of 10 bases. The CDR3: CASSQVPNTGELFF. The CDR3 region has the DNA TGTGCCAGCAGCCAGGTCCCAAACACCGGGGAGCTGTTTTTT.

The genes are TRBV19 and TRBJ2-1, with TRBD2 matching 12 bases. Germline V gene sequence: CDR1 LNHDA, CDR2 SQIVND (reference sequence). The CDR3 has 16 amino acids. Germline trimming cut 3 bases from V and 2 bases from J; bases unmatched to any gene: 2. The CDR3 DNA sequence: TGTGCCAGTAGTATTACTAGCGGGGGGACCTACAATGAGCAGTTCTTC. Residues: CASSITSGGTYNEQFF.

This clone was counted a few times. This chain connects TRBV28 to TRBJ1-2; 8 nucleotides agree with TRBD1. CDR3 size: 14 residues. Germline values: CDR1 MDHEN, CDR2 SYDVKM. V dropped 5 bases and J dropped 5; count of bases not matched to a gene: 7. CDR3 in amino acids: CASSRTGLGYGYTF. CDR3 DNA: TGTGCCAGCAGTCGGACAGGGTTGGGGTATGGCTACACCTTC.

This chain links TRBV10-1 with TRBJ2-4; D call uncertain. Germline V gene sequence: CDR1 WNHNN, CDR2 SYGVQD (reference sequence). The ends were cut back, 4 bases at V and 0 bases at J, with 10 bases in the middle. This CDR3 is 15 amino acids long. The CDR3 DNA reads TGCGCCAGCAGTGTAACCAGTGTAGCCAAAAACATTCAGTACTTC. It is translated as CASSVTSVAKNIQYF.

This clone was recorded a few times. J is TRBJ1-1 and V is TRBV4-2; D is perhaps TRBD1 (5 bases). The CDR3 has 14 residues. The V end lost 0 bases, the J end lost 9 bases, and 14 bases lay between the germline ends. Germline lookup yields CDR1 LGHNA and CDR2 YNFKEQ. The CDR3 region has the DNA TGTGCCAGCAGCCAAGAGGGGCAGGGAGTTAAAGCTTTCTTT. Translated: CASSQEGQGVKAFF.